These 12 T cell receptor beta chains came from one sample sequenced in a study of blood T cell repertoires in COVID-19. Using immunoSEQ multiplex PCR, the repertoire was profiled, and TCRdb retains in-frame clones only, with some absent. In the table there are around 150,000 clones, around 81% of which are singletons. Sequencing was carried out using PBMCs or T cells enriched from blood (not recorded which). The receptor source for this set is a woman aged 40 to 50 who had recovered from COVID-19.

This chain connects TRBV19 to TRBJ2-7; D may be TRBD2 (6 bases). The CDR3 sequence is 17 residues long. Germline V CDR1 and CDR2: LNHDA, SQIVND (reference sequence). The ends were cut back, 3 bases at V and 0 bases at J, with 18 bases in the middle. For the CDR3, the DNA is TGTGCCAGTAGTATCCGTCTAATGGAGGGAAGCTCCTACGAGCAGTACTTC. As protein: CASSIRLMEGSSYEQYF.

This chain joins TRBV5-4 and TRBJ2-1; no clear D. Between the trimmed V and J ends, which lost 4 bases and 2 bases, there was a span of 7 bases. CDR1 and CDR2 from the germline V gene are SGHNT and YYREEE (reference sequence). This CDR3 spans 13 amino acids. The CDR3 sequence: CASSRGTYNEQFF. As DNA, the CDR3 is TGTGCCAGCAGCCGCGGAACCTACAATGAGCAGTTCTTC.

As concerns this clone: Germline and junction disagree at one end, which may indicate a read error. This chain joins TRBV7-7 and TRBJ2-5, with 7 bases matching TRBD2. Germline CDR1 reads SSHAT; CDR2 reads FNYEAQ (reference sequence). The CDR3 is 15 residues long. This chain's CDR3 is CASSLTSIPGETQYF. The DNA for the CDR3 is TGTGCTAGCAGCTTGACTAGCATCCCCGGGGAGACCCAGTACTTC.

The gene calls are TRBV6-5 and TRBJ1-5; TRBD1 aligns across 9 bases. Germline CDR1 MNHEY, CDR2 SVGAGI. The length of the CDR3 is 15 residues. After removal of 6 bases from V and 6 bases from J, the junction contained 9 bases not matched to a gene. The CDR3 here is CASRDRGQPGQPQHF. The DNA for the CDR3 is TGTGCCAGCAGGGACAGGGGCCAACCAGGTCAGCCCCAGCATTTT.

V is TRBV19 and J is TRBJ1-5, with 7 bases that match TRBD1. Germline CDR1 and CDR2: LNHDA and SQIVND (reference sequence). Trimming removed 3 bases from V and 4 bases from J; junction bases left unmatched: 12. This CDR3 region has 17 residues. The DNA for the CDR3 is TGTGCCAGTAGTATCCCCCCGGTGACAGGGAGAAATCAGCCCCAGCATTTT. As protein: CASSIPPVTGRNQPQHF.

The chain joins TRBV29-1 to TRBJ1-1; D remains ambiguous. The V gene's germline CDR1 is SQVTM and CDR2 ANQGSEA. V gave up 5 bases and J gave up 1 base, with 11 bases separating them. The CDR3 is 13 residues long. CDR3 nucleotides: TGCAGCGTTCCCGGGGTGTCGAACACTGAAGCTTTCTTT. It specifies CSVPGVSNTEAFF.

This clone was seen just once. The chain uses TRBV4-2 and TRBJ2-2; 10 positions agree with TRBD2. The V segment lost 0 bases and the J segment 4 bases; nucleotides outside the gene matches: 5. The CDR3 sequence is 17 residues long. Germline lookup yields CDR1 LGHNA and CDR2 YNFKEQ. The CDR3 sequence: CASSQEEASGSTGELFF. DNA for the CDR3: TGTGCCAGCAGCCAAGAGGAGGCTAGCGGGAGCACCGGGGAGCTGTTTTTT.

The chain employs TRBV19 and TRBJ1-5; 8 bases agree with TRBD1. The germline gives CDR1 LNHDA, CDR2 SQIVND (reference sequence). This CDR3 spans 14 amino acids. The V and J ends lost 6 bases and 4 bases, in that order; junction bases with no gene match: 5. The CDR3 loop reads CASRPTGDNQPQHF. CDR3 sequence (DNA): TGTGCCAGTAGACCGACAGGGGATAATCAGCCCCAGCATTTT.

This clone was recorded only once. The V call is TRBV30, the J call TRBJ1-5; a weak D match, TRBD1 (6 bases). This CDR3 has 16 amino acids. The V gene's germline CDR1 is GTSNPN and CDR2 SVGIG (reference sequence). V gave up 0 bases and J gave up 0 bases, with 12 bases separating them. As DNA, the CDR3 is TGTGCCTGGAGTGTTGGTACAGGGTATAGCAATCAGCCCCAGCATTTT. It translates to CAWSVGTGYSNQPQHF.

The chain has TRBV27 and TRBJ2-3; D remains unclear. The germline V gene has CDR1 MNHEY and CDR2 SMNVEV (reference sequence). V was shortened by 2 bases and J by 1 base, with 19 bases between the two germline ends. The CDR3 has 18 residues. The CDR3 coding sequence is TGTGCCAGCAGTTTAATTTTGCCCGGGTTGTATGGCACAGATACGCAGTATTTT. Translation: CASSLILPGLYGTDTQYF.

The chain joins TRBV6-2 or TRBV6-3 to TRBJ2-1; D call uncertain. V was trimmed by 0 bases and J by 0 bases, leaving 12 bases between them. The CDR3 loop spans 17 amino acids. Germline CDR1 is MNHEY and CDR2 is SVGEGT. The CDR3 here is CASSYSSSSSSYNEQFF. CDR3 bases: TGTGCCAGCAGTTACTCGAGTAGTTCTAGCTCCTACAATGAGCAGTTCTTC.

The table lists this clone with a count of one. This chain uses TRBV2 with TRBJ2-1; possible D gene TRBD2, 5 bases. CDR3 length equals 13 residues. Germline V lookup: CDR1 SNHLY, CDR2 FYNNEI. Trimming took off 7 bases at V and 5 bases at J, with 12 bases between the two ends. The CDR3 DNA reads TGTGCCAGCAACCTCGAGCGGAACAATGAGCAGTTCTTC. This codes for CASNLERNNEQFF.